Following are 7 T cell receptor beta chains from one sample sequenced in a study of CD8 T cells in ankylosing spondylitis. MiXCR was run by TCRdb on the 5' RACE reads, yielding one entry per CDR3 protein. The sample contains around 300,000 distinct CDR3 sequences, 11% of which appear only once. Source material: blood, either unsorted or a sorted T cell fraction (not recorded which). The source of these receptors is a female donor with ankylosing spondylitis or in good health (not recorded which).

The table lists this clonotype with a few counts. This chain links TRBV7-2 with TRBJ2-7, with D perhaps TRBD1 or TRBD2 (5 bases each). The CDR3 loop spans 15 amino acids. The germline CDR1 and CDR2 sequences are SGHTA and FQGNSA. Trimming shortened V by 0 bases and J by 2 bases, and 11 bases separated the two germline ends. CDR3 in amino acids: CASSLARDRPYEQYF. The CDR3 nucleotides read TGTGCCAGCAGCTTAGCCCGGGACCGACCCTACGAGCAGTACTTC.

On this clonotype itself: The junction departs from germline at one end; a sequencing error may be responsible. This sequence joins TRBV20-1 and TRBJ2-7; D is undetermined. This CDR3 region has 16 residues. The germline CDR1 and CDR2 sequences are DFQATT and SNEGSKA (reference sequence). CDR3 bases: TGCTGTGCTAGAGATAGGAAGCGTTCGAGCTCCTACGAGCAGTACTTC. This translates into CCARDRKRSSSYEQYF.

This clonotype was recorded many times. This rearrangement joins TRBV5-1 to TRBJ2-3, with 9 nucleotides matching TRBD2. The CDR3 sequence is 14 residues long. Germline V gives CDR1 SGHRS, CDR2 YFSETQ. V shed 7 bases and J 0 bases; nucleotides not matched to a gene: 3. Written as DNA, the CDR3 is TGCGCCAGCTCTAGCGGGGCTAGCACAGATACGCAGTATTTT. It codes for CASSSGASTDTQYF.

This clonotype turned up a few times. The rearrangement uses TRBV20-1 and TRBJ2-3, with 15 bases aligning to TRBD2. The CDR3 covers 16 residues. Germline CDR1 reads DFQATT; CDR2 reads SNEGSKA (reference sequence). Trimming cost V 6 bases and J 4 bases; bases outside gene matches: 8. This CDR3 is CSASGTSGRLADTQYF. In DNA form, the CDR3 reads TGCAGTGCCTCTGGGACTAGCGGGAGGCTTGCAGATACGCAGTATTTT.

This clonotype occurred many times. CDR3 in amino acids: CASSLAGGISTDTQYF. CDR3 bases: TGCGCCAGCAGCTTGGCCGGCGGGATAAGCACAGATACGCAGTATTTT. The chain has TRBV5-1 and TRBJ2-3; D might be TRBD2 (6 bases). CDR1 is SGHRS, CDR2 YFSETQ, per germline. V lost 0 bases and J lost 0, with 11 bases in between. This CDR3 comprises 16 residues.

This clonotype was counted at least ten times. This chain connects TRBV7-9 to TRBJ1-1, with D hard to call. The V gene's germline CDR1 is SEHNR and CDR2 FQNEAQ (reference sequence). The CDR3 covers 14 residues. The germline V and J ends were trimmed by 0 bases and 0 bases, with 5 bases remaining between them. CDR3 region: CASSLAVVNTEAFF. The CDR3 bases are TGTGCCAGCAGCTTAGCGGTGGTGAACACTGAAGCTTTCTTT. Full variable domain (outside the CDR3, taken from reference TRBV7-9 and TRBJ1-1): DTGVSQNPRHKITKRGQNVTFRCDPISEHNRLYWYRQTLGQGPEFLTYFQNEAQLEKSRLLSDRFSAERPKGSFSTLEIQRTEQGDSAMYLCASSLAVVNTEAFFGQGTRLTVV.

At least ten counts were recorded for this clonotype. V usage is TRBV4-1 and J usage is TRBJ2-7, with D perhaps being TRBD1 or TRBD2 (5 bases each). The CDR3 loop spans 14 amino acids. V lost 0 bases to trimming and J lost 5 bases, with 11 bases between them. The germline V gene encodes CDR1 MGHRA and CDR2 YSYEKL. CDR3 region: CASSQDRDLHEQYF. In DNA, the CDR3 is TGCGCCAGCAGCCAAGACCGGGACCTACACGAGCAGTACTTC.